Presented here are 28 T cell receptor beta chains from one specimen sequenced in a study of regulatory T cells in long-lasting Graves disease (dated by TCRdb to the early 2020s). Library preparation was by multiplex PCR. Data came from an Illumina HiSeq 4000. To build TCR beta libraries, CDR3 regions were amplified by Arm-PCR using iRepertoire HTBI primers. TCRdb reprocessed the public reads (quality trimming at Q25 with fastp, clone calling with MiXCR) and kept in-frame beta chains. Every distinct CDR3 protein forms one entry, paired with its most common genes and DNA. Here the sample has approximately 360,000 distinct CDR3 sequences; approximately 10% occur a single time. In total, the top ten clones hold approximately 20% of the sample. What this sample's time point label stands for: newly diagnosed GD, antithyroid drugs for less than 3 months. RNA was extracted from PBMCs in TRIzol for both TCR sequencing and RNA sequencing.

This sample also belongs to another study, concerning T cells in Graves' hyperthyroidism and ophthalmopathy.

The material sequenced was peripheral blood mononuclear cells (PBMCs), taken at new diagnosis, from a patient treated with antithyroid drugs. The source of these receptors is a woman between 18 and 29 years old with Graves disease. Donor details come from another sample of the same person, matched by shared clones.

This clonotype was found many times. The genes are TRBV28 and TRBJ1-1, with D perhaps TRBD1 (6 bases). CDR3 size: 15 residues. Germline assignment: CDR1 MDHEN and CDR2 SYDVKM. Between the trimmed V and J ends, which lost 5 bases and 1 base, there was a span of 14 bases. The CDR3: CASSAWGLGNTEAFF. The CDR3 coding sequence is TGTGCCAGCAGTGCTTGGGGGCTGGGGAACACTGAAGCTTTCTTT.

This clonotype was seen a few times. V and J are TRBV12-3 or TRBV12-4 and TRBJ1-1; D may be TRBD1 (5 bases). The CDR3 runs 14 residues. V lost 6 bases and J lost 6, with 17 bases in between. This CDR3 reads CASSSNPGYAEAFF. The CDR3 nucleotides are TGTGCCAGCAGCTCCAACCCAGGGTACGCTGAAGCTTTCTTT.

In this sample, this clonotype turned up many times. V gene TRBV6-5 combines with J gene TRBJ1-2; D is undetermined. Per germline, CDR1 MNHEY and CDR2 SVGAGI. Trimming stripped 3 bases from V and 2 bases from J, with 13 bases between. This CDR3 comprises 15 residues. This CDR3 reads CASSYPGRSNYGYTF. CDR3 nucleotides: TGTGCCAGCAGTTATCCCGGACGGTCGAACTATGGCTACACCTTC.

This clonotype was seen only a few times. This chain uses TRBV6-5 with TRBJ1-1; no reliable D call. Germline V gene lookup returns CDR1 MNHEY and CDR2 SVGAGI. This CDR3 spans 13 amino acids. V was shortened by 2 bases and J by 5 bases, with 9 bases between the two germline ends. The CDR3 loop is CASSYVTRTEAFF. CDR3 DNA sequence: TGTGCCAGCAGTTACGTGACACGGACTGAAGCTTTCTTT.

This clonotype was seen many times. This sequence joins TRBV3-1 and TRBJ1-5; the match to TRBD1 covers 10 bases. Germline CDR1 reads LGHDT; CDR2 reads YNNKEL (reference sequence). The CDR3 extends over 20 amino acids. V shed 2 bases and J 6 bases; nucleotides not matched to a gene: 19. The CDR3 nucleotides read TGTGCCAGCAGCCAAAACGTCGGCTTAGTCGGGACAGGGGATCTTCAGCCCCAGCATTTT. This sequence encodes CASSQNVGLVGTGDLQPQHF.

CDR3 protein: CASSILAGVSNEQFF. CDR3 bases: TGTGCCAGTAGTATACTAGCGGGGGTGAGCAATGAGCAGTTCTTC. The V call is TRBV19, the J call TRBJ2-1; 10 bases match TRBD2. The CDR3 totals 15 residues. Germline V gives CDR1 LNHDA, CDR2 SQIVND (reference sequence). V lost 2 bases, J lost 6 bases, and 4 bases stayed unmatched.

This clonotype was picked up many times. The CDR3 reads CASSLFAKTGANNYGYTF. The DNA of the CDR3 is TGTGCCAGCAGCTTATTCGCAAAGACGGGAGCGAATAACTATGGCTACACCTTC. The chain uses TRBV7-8 and TRBJ1-2; D ambiguous. Trimming stripped 2 bases from V and 1 base from J, with 20 bases between. This CDR3 comprises 18 residues. Germline CDR1 reads SGHVS; CDR2 reads FQNEAQ.

This clonotype occurred many times. CDR3 sequence reads: CASSGGDLDAEAFF. CDR3 coding DNA: TGCGCCAGCAGCGGTGGAGATCTGGACGCTGAAGCTTTCTTT. The chain combines TRBV5-1 with TRBJ1-1, with no clear D. Germline values: CDR1 SGHRS, CDR2 YFSETQ. V lost 4 bases to trimming and J lost 6 bases, with 16 bases between them. The CDR3 extends over 14 amino acids.

This chain joins TRBV30 and TRBJ2-3; TRBD2 agrees at 7 bases. The CDR3 consists of 15 residues. CDR1 and CDR2 (germline): GTSNPN, SVGIG (reference sequence). The V gene end was trimmed by 1 base and the J gene end by 4 bases; junction bases not matched to a gene: 8. CDR3 protein: CAWSARGRGSDTQYF. The CDR3 DNA reads as TGTGCCTGGAGTGCCCGGGGGAGGGGCTCAGATACGCAGTATTTT.

This clonotype was seen a few times. The chain uses TRBV24-1 and TRBJ2-3, with 7 bases lining up with TRBD2. This CDR3 is 12 amino acids long. The junction had 0 bases not matched to a gene; V was cut back by 6 bases and J by 4 bases. The germline gives CDR1 KGHDR, CDR2 SFDVKD. The CDR3 protein is CATSRGADTQYF. DNA for the CDR3: TGTGCCACCAGTCGGGGGGCAGATACGCAGTATTTT.

This clonotype occurred many times. The genes are TRBV6-5 and TRBJ1-5; D unresolved. The CDR3 is made up of 15 amino acids. The germline CDR1 and CDR2 sequences are MNHEY and SVGAGI. Trimming took off 2 bases at V and 0 bases at J, with 8 bases between the two ends. CDR3 in DNA: TGTGCCAGCAGTTACAATGGGCTTAGCAATCAGCCCCAGCATTTT. It codes for CASSYNGLSNQPQHF.

This clonotype was counted many times. The chain joins TRBV20-1 to TRBJ1-2, with no clear D. Trimming took 6 bases from V and 4 from J, leaving 9 bases between them. Germline V CDR1 and CDR2: DFQATT, SNEGSKA (reference sequence). The CDR3 spans 11 residues. The CDR3 sequence is CSADEIYGYTF. DNA for the CDR3: TGCAGTGCCGACGAAATCTATGGCTACACCTTC.

This clonotype was seen at least ten times. The chain is built from TRBV28 and TRBJ1-4; tentatively, D is TRBD1 (5 bases). CDR3 length equals 15 residues. CDR1 MDHEN and CDR2 SYDVKM come from the germline V gene. V was clipped by 4 bases and J by 8 bases, with 17 bases between them. This CDR3 reads CASSSDIGTTEKLFF. The CDR3 coding sequence is TGTGCCAGCAGTTCCGATATAGGGACTACAGAAAAACTGTTTTTT. The full variable domain, rest sourced from reference TRBV28 and TRBJ1-4, is DVKVTQSSRYLVKRTGEKVFLECVQDMDHENMFWYRQDPGLGLRLIYFSYDVKMKEKGDIPEGYSVSREKKERFSLILESASTNQTSMYLCASSSDIGTTEKLFFGSGTQLSVL.

This clonotype was seen repeatedly, ten times or more. The chain uses TRBV7-9 and TRBJ2-5, with D perhaps TRBD1 or TRBD2 (5 bases each). This CDR3 is built from 14 residues. Looked up from germline, CDR1 is SEHNR and CDR2 is FQNEAQ (reference sequence). Trimming cost V 3 bases and J 2 bases, with 10 bases left between them. For the CDR3, the DNA is TGTGCCAGCAGCTTGTCGGGGCTTCAAGAGACCCAGTACTTC. It specifies CASSLSGLQETQYF.

This clonotype was found many times. V is TRBV11-2 and J is TRBJ2-1; 13 bases align to TRBD2. CDR1 SGHAT and CDR2 FQNNGV come from the germline V gene. This CDR3 is 16 amino acids long. J gave up 7 bases and V 5 bases, and 8 bases lay outside the gene matches. CDR3: CASSEELAGGPNEQFF. The CDR3 region has the DNA TGTGCCAGCAGCGAAGAACTAGCGGGAGGGCCGAATGAGCAGTTCTTC.

This clonotype was seen ten or more times. This chain's CDR3 is CATSAGNEQFF. DNA for the CDR3: TGTGCCACCAGTGCCGGCAATGAGCAGTTCTTC. This rearrangement joins TRBV24-1 to TRBJ2-1; D not resolved. Trimming left V 5 bases short and J 6 bases short, with 4 bases between. Germline CDR1 and CDR2: KGHDR and SFDVKD. This CDR3 contains 11 residues.

On this clonotype itself: This is likely an artifact of a read error, given a far larger clone one base away. This chain uses TRBV18 with TRBJ2-3; no firm D call. CDR3 length equals 11 residues. Germline V gene lookup returns CDR1 KGHSH and CDR2 LQKENI. Here the CDR3 reads CASSPSETQHF. CDR3 nucleotide sequence: TGTGCCAGCTCACCATCAGAGACCCAGCACTTC.

This clonotype was recorded at least ten times. This chain connects TRBV18 to TRBJ1-2, with TRBD1 as a possible D gene (5 bases). The V and J ends lost 5 bases and 4 bases respectively, with 20 bases between them. The CDR3 has 16 residues. Germline V gene data show CDR1 as KGHSH and CDR2 as LQKENI. The CDR3 sequence is CASSSIDSSTSYGYTF. The CDR3 DNA reads as TGTGCCAGCTCATCGATCGACAGCTCGACAAGCTATGGCTACACCTTC.

The table lists this clonotype with many counts. The chain combines TRBV29-1 with TRBJ1-2; D gene ambiguous. The germline V gene has CDR1 SQVTM and CDR2 ANQGSEA. V dropped 5 bases and J dropped 8 bases, with 18 bases sitting between them. The CDR3 runs 13 residues. CDR3 nucleotides: TGCAGCGTTTCCGGACGCCTACAAGGAGGCTACACCTTC. Its translation is CSVSGRLQGGYTF.

This clonotype has ten or more counts. The rearrangement links TRBV30 to TRBJ1-2; tentative D call: TRBD1 (5 bases). With 3 bases removed from V and 3 bases from J, the gap between germline ends came to 23 bases. The V gene's germline CDR1 is GTSNPN and CDR2 SVGIG (reference sequence). The CDR3 extends over 17 amino acids. CDR3 loop: CAWSVPAGQPWHYGYTF. In DNA, the CDR3 is TGTGCCTGGAGCGTTCCCGCGGGGCAGCCTTGGCACTATGGCTACACCTTC.

About this clonotype itself: This may come from a read error, since a much larger clone is one base off. V is TRBV10-1 and J is TRBJ2-5; D could derive from TRBD1 or TRBD2 (6 bases each). CDR3 length: 15 residues. V lost 8 bases and J lost 9, with 25 bases in between. Germline V gene lookup returns CDR1 WNHNN and CDR2 SYGVQD (reference sequence). The CDR3 reads CASSQTTGAGEAQYF. DNA of the CDR3: TGCGCCAGCTCTCAGACAACGGGAGCAGGGGAGGCCCAGTACTTC.

With respect to this clonotype: Being one base from a much bigger clone, this may be a read error. The chain recombines TRBV10-3 with TRBJ2-7; D may be TRBD2 (5 bases). V was clipped by 0 bases and J by 0 bases, with 12 bases between them. The CDR3 extends over 16 amino acids. The germline CDR1 and CDR2 sequences are ENHRY and SYGVKD. CDR3 amino acids: CAISESKTGSSYEQYF. The DNA for the CDR3 is TGTGCCATCAGTGAGTCTAAGACGGGAAGCTCCTACGAGCAGTACTTC.

This clonotype was detected many times. The genes are TRBV2 and TRBJ1-6; 10 bases are a match to TRBD1. V lost 6 bases, J lost 0 bases, and 5 bases stayed unmatched. CDR1 and CDR2 from the germline V gene are SNHLY and FYNNEI. The CDR3 has 17 residues. CDR3 amino acids: CASRRTGGYSYNSPLHF. DNA for the CDR3: TGTGCCAGCAGAAGGACAGGGGGTTACTCCTATAATTCACCCCTCCACTTT.

This clonotype was picked up many times. J is TRBJ1-1 and V is TRBV3-1; D remains unclear. There are 14 residues in the CDR3. Trimming stripped 4 bases from V and 0 bases from J, with 9 bases between. Germline V gene data show CDR1 as LGHDT and CDR2 as YNNKEL (reference sequence). In DNA, the CDR3 is TGTGCCAGCAGCCCCTTGAAATTGAACACTGAAGCTTTCTTT. Protein: CASSPLKLNTEAFF. The variable domain in full, completed from reference TRBV3-1 and TRBJ1-1, reads DTAVSQTPKYLVTQMGNDKSIKCEQNLGHDTMYWYKQDSKKFLKIMFSYNNKELIINETVPNRFSPKSPDKAHLNLHINSLELGDSAVYFCASSPLKLNTEAFFGQGTRLTVV.

This clonotype appeared a few times. The rearrangement uses TRBV18 and TRBJ2-1, with 9 bases aligning to TRBD2. The J call is in doubt because the DNA end fits TRBJ2-7 better. This CDR3 contains 15 residues. CDR1 and CDR2 from the germline V gene are KGHSH and LQKENI. CDR3 loop: CASSPGLALYNEQYF. The DNA of the CDR3 is TGTGCCAGCTCACCCGGACTAGCGCTTTACAATGAGCAGTACTTC.

Concerning this clonotype itself: This may be a read error, as it is one base from a much larger clone. The rearrangement joins TRBV18 to TRBJ1-4; D not certain. Germline V lookup: CDR1 KGHSH, CDR2 LQKENI. The CDR3 consists of 18 residues. The CDR3 is CASSPTPGWTSANEELFF. CDR3 in DNA: TGTGCCAGCTCACCCACGCCGGGTTGGACTTCGGCTAATGAAGAACTGTTTTTT.

This clonotype was counted many times. The gene calls are TRBV27 and TRBJ1-1; perhaps TRBD1 as D (5 bases). V shed 4 bases and J shed 2 bases, with 11 bases lying between them. The CDR3 is 14 amino acids. Germline V gives CDR1 MNHEY, CDR2 SMNVEV (reference sequence). The CDR3 sequence: CASSWQGPNTEAFF. The CDR3 region has the DNA TGTGCCAGCAGTTGGCAGGGCCCCAACACTGAAGCTTTCTTT.

This clonotype was counted between two and nine times. The rearrangement joins TRBV12-3 or TRBV12-4 to TRBJ2-1, with 8 nucleotides matching TRBD1. After removal of 7 bases from V and 5 bases from J, the junction contained 4 bases not matched to a gene. The CDR3 length is 13 residues. CDR3 sequence: CASTGQENNEQFF. The CDR3 region has the DNA TGTGCCAGCACGGGACAGGAAAACAATGAGCAGTTCTTC.